A single sample gave rise to the 16 T cell receptor beta chains below, sequenced in a study of T cell responses to AZD1222 COVID-19 vaccine. This table comes from immunoSEQ multiplex PCR, and its TCRdb copy is limited to in-frame clones, with some not included. Seen here are 150,000 or so clones, approximately 91% observed once, and the top ten hold more than 5.5%. The sample in question was peripheral blood, obtained on day 0 of AZD1222 vaccination. These receptors all stem from an adult in good health.

The chain couples TRBV6-1 to TRBJ2-4; no reliable D call. This CDR3 has 10 amino acids. CDR1 and CDR2 (germline): MNHNS, SASEGT. Trimming stripped 2 bases from V and 9 bases from J, with 2 bases between. CDR3 protein: CASSEIIQYF. The DNA for the CDR3 is TGTGCCAGCAGTGAAATCATTCAGTACTTC.

The J gene is TRBJ2-7, the V gene TRBV5-1, with a weak D call TRBD2 (6 bases). Trimming took 7 bases from V and 2 from J, leaving 13 bases between them. Germline CDR1 and CDR2: SGHRS and YFSETQ. This CDR3 has 13 residues. The CDR3 here is CASAWDWTYEQYF. DNA for the CDR3: TGCGCCAGCGCGTGGGACTGGACCTACGAGCAGTACTTC.

The rearrangement joins TRBV6-5 to TRBJ1-5; TRBD1 matches 8 bases. V gave up 5 bases and J gave up 2 bases; unmatched junction bases: 5. Germline CDR1 and CDR2: MNHEY and SVGAGI. The CDR3 spans 15 residues. The CDR3 reads CASSRQGLGNQPQHF. CDR3 nucleotides: TGTGCCAGCAGTAGACAGGGGTTGGGCAATCAGCCCCAGCATTTT.

The J gene is TRBJ1-5, the V gene TRBV30; D unclear. This CDR3 spans 15 amino acids. Trimming stripped 0 bases from V and 0 bases from J, with 9 bases between. Germline V lookup: CDR1 GTSNPN, CDR2 SVGIG (reference sequence). In nucleotides, the CDR3 is TGTGCCTGGAGTGTAGGCCCACATAGCAATCAGCCCCAGCATTTT. Its translation: CAWSVGPHSNQPQHF.

The chain uses TRBV6-5 and TRBJ2-3; tentatively, D is TRBD1 or TRBD2 (6 bases each). Trimming removed 2 bases at V and 1 base at J, with 13 bases between. The germline V gene has CDR1 MNHEY and CDR2 SVGAGI. CDR3 size: 16 residues. CDR3 coding DNA: TGTGCCAGCAGTTACGCGGGGACACAACGCACAGATACGCAGTATTTT. Its protein product is CASSYAGTQRTDTQYF.

Only a few counts were recorded for this clone. This chain uses TRBV7-3 with TRBJ2-1, with D possibly being TRBD2 (5 bases). V was shortened by 3 bases and J by 6 bases, with 18 bases between the two germline ends. The CDR3 sequence is 16 residues long. Germline CDR1 SGHTA, CDR2 FQGTGA. The CDR3 region is CASSLSSSGGGNEQFF. The CDR3 DNA sequence: TGTGCCAGCAGCTTGTCCTCAAGCGGAGGCGGCAATGAGCAGTTCTTC.

The chain is built from TRBV7-9 and TRBJ1-5; D uncertain. V was trimmed by 5 bases and J by 3 bases, leaving 14 bases between them. The CDR3 is made up of 15 amino acids. Per the germline V gene, CDR1 is SEHNR and CDR2 is FQNEAQ (reference sequence). In nucleotides, the CDR3 is TGTGCCAGCAGCCCCGGAGGGATGTCCAATCAGCCCCAGCATTTT. Its protein is CASSPGGMSNQPQHF.

The chain combines TRBV27 with TRBJ2-7; weak D call: TRBD2 (6 bases). The CDR3 runs to 16 residues. V was shortened by 1 base and J by 0 bases, with 13 bases between the two germline ends. Germline lookup yields CDR1 MNHEY and CDR2 SMNVEV (reference sequence). The CDR3 DNA sequence: TGTGCCAGCAGTTTATACGGCGGGGTAAGCTCCTACGAGCAGTACTTC. Its protein is CASSLYGGVSSYEQYF.

A word on this clone: The identical CDR3 is also encoded by other nucleotide sequences in the sample. The V gene is TRBV7-3, the J gene TRBJ2-5, with D unclear. V lost 3 bases to trimming and J lost 1 base, with 6 bases between them. This CDR3 is 13 amino acids long. Germline CDR1 SGHTA, CDR2 FQGTGA. The CDR3 DNA sequence: TGTGCCAGCAGCTTCAATCCCCAAGAGACCCAGTACTTC. Protein sequence: CASSFNPQETQYF.

The J gene is TRBJ1-3, the V gene TRBV5-4; D is possibly TRBD1 (5 bases). CDR3 length: 14 residues. Germline V gene sequence: CDR1 SGHNT, CDR2 YYREEE (reference sequence). V dropped 0 bases and J dropped 6 bases, with 10 bases sitting between them. The CDR3 is CASSLEGILNTIYF. In DNA form, the CDR3 reads TGTGCCAGCAGCTTGGAGGGGATCCTAAACACCATATATTTT.

This chain joins TRBV28 and TRBJ1-4, with D possibly being TRBD1 (5 bases). This CDR3 is built from 14 residues. Germline V CDR1 and CDR2: MDHEN, SYDVKM. V dropped 3 bases and J dropped 7 bases, with 12 bases sitting between them. The CDR3 DNA reads as TGTGCCAGCAGTTTTCCAGGGCGGGTTGAAAAACTGTTTTTT. It codes for CASSFPGRVEKLFF.

This chain's CDR3 is CASSLPGQPETQYF. The CDR3 DNA sequence: TGTGCCAGCAGCTTACCGGGACAACCGGAGACCCAGTACTTC. The chain has TRBV7-2 and TRBJ2-5; D is possibly TRBD1 (6 bases). This CDR3 contains 14 residues. The germline V and J ends were trimmed by 2 bases and 5 bases, with 12 bases remaining between them. The germline V gene has CDR1 SGHTA and CDR2 FQGNSA.

V usage is TRBV7-6 and J usage is TRBJ1-6; TRBD1 aligns across 7 bases. The CDR3 extends over 15 amino acids. J gave up 9 bases and V 1 base, and 6 bases lay outside the gene matches. The germline gives CDR1 SGHVS, CDR2 FNYEAQ. CDR3 protein: CASSLEEAGGSPLHF. DNA of the CDR3: TGTGCCAGCAGCTTAGAAGAGGCAGGGGGTTCACCCCTCCACTTT.

The chain has TRBV15 and TRBJ1-1; TRBD1 is a possible D gene (6 bases). Trimming took off 5 bases at V and 7 bases at J, with 17 bases between the two ends. This CDR3 is built from 14 residues. Germline V gene data show CDR1 as LNHNV and CDR2 as YYDKDF (reference sequence). CDR3 in amino acids: CATSAQQGGIEAFF. As DNA, the CDR3 is TGTGCCACCAGCGCACAACAGGGTGGGATTGAAGCTTTCTTT.

This chain joins TRBV27 and TRBJ1-1, with D possibly being TRBD1 (5 bases). V dropped 4 bases and J dropped 1 base, with 7 bases sitting between them. Germline values: CDR1 MNHEY, CDR2 SMNVEV (reference sequence). The length of the CDR3 is 13 residues. CDR3 sequence: CASSSQENTEAFF. CDR3 nucleotide sequence: TGTGCCAGCAGTTCACAGGAGAACACTGAAGCTTTCTTT.

The rearrangement uses TRBV18 and TRBJ1-1, with D tentatively TRBD1 (6 bases). CDR3 size: 14 residues. CDR1 and CDR2 from the germline V gene are KGHSH and LQKENI. Trimming shortened V by 5 bases and J by 4 bases, and 14 bases separated the two germline ends. The chain's CDR3 is CASSTPIGGTEAFF. CDR3 nucleotides: TGTGCCAGCTCAACTCCCATAGGGGGCACTGAAGCTTTCTTT.